This TCR beta chain emerged from a study of T-cell reconstitution after alpha-beta-depleted transplantation in children. Study-wide results and caveats: It was reported that alpha-beta T cells came from several hundred expanded graft clones (about two months after transplant). At the one-year point after transplant, T-cell counts and TCRbeta diversity were found to come mostly from T cells that had been newly produced. Surviving recipient T cells and thymic progenitors underlay high day-60 TCRbeta diversity in some patients.

A word on this clonotype: What it recognizes is unknown.

For TCRbeta, the library was prepared with unique molecular identifiers. TCRdb itself ran the PCR reads through MiXCR, one entry per CDR3 protein. Of 500,000 to 600,000 distinct CDR3 sequences in the sample, around 27% were seen once. The CDR3 is 13 residues long. The J segment lost 4 bases and the V segment lost 6 bases, leaving 8 bases of the junction unmatched. Germline lookup yields CDR1 DFQATT and CDR2 SNEGSKA (reference sequence). This receptor was taken from a boy in the first two years of life with Wiskott-Aldrich syndrome, due to receive a stem cell transplant. Source: PBMCs, taken before TCRalphabeta/CD19-depleted stem cell transplant. The rearrangement uses TRBV20-1 and TRBJ2-5; 7 bases are shared with TRBD1. In nucleotides, the CDR3 is TGCAGTGCCCCCGCCAGGGGGAGAGAGACCCAGTACTTC. It translates to CSAPARGRETQYF.